Following are 7 T cell receptor beta chains from one sample sequenced in a study of control samples from healthy donors and cancer patients. The assay was immunoSEQ multiplex PCR, and TCRdb's table has in-frame clones only and misses some. The sample carries some 250,000 clones, about four fifths recorded once. Sequencing was carried out using PBMCs. These TCRs come from a woman aged 55-75 years with lung cancer.

The CDR3 DNA follows: TGTGCCAGCAGCTGGGGGATGAACACTGAAGCTTTCTTT. Protein sequence: CASSWGMNTEAFF. The V gene is TRBV9, the J gene TRBJ1-1; a weak D match, TRBD1 (5 bases). In germline, CDR1 is SGDLS, CDR2 YYNGEE. V was shortened by 4 bases and J by 0 bases, with 7 bases between the two germline ends. CDR3 length: 13 amino acids.

The J gene is TRBJ1-1, the V gene TRBV5-1; no reliable D call. The CDR3 sequence is 16 residues long. CDR1 is SGHRS, CDR2 YFSETQ, per germline. V lost 0 bases and J 0 bases, leaving 12 bases between the germline ends. The CDR3 coding sequence is TGCGCCAGCAGCTTGGACGTTGGTGGATTGAACACTGAAGCTTTCTTT. Protein product: CASSLDVGGLNTEAFF. The full variable domain, its missing parts supplied by reference TRBV5-1 and TRBJ1-1, is KAGVTQTPRYLIKTRGQQVTLSCSPISGHRSVSWYQQTPGQGLQFLFEYFSETQRNKGNFPGRFSGRQFSNSRSEMNVSTLELGDSALYLCASSLDVGGLNTEAFFGQGTRLTVV.

V gene TRBV29-1 combines with J gene TRBJ1-3, with a possible D match to TRBD1 (5 bases). This CDR3 is 14 amino acids long. Per the germline V gene, CDR1 is SQVTM and CDR2 is ANQGSEA. The germline V and J ends were trimmed by 5 bases and 0 bases, with 11 bases remaining between them. The CDR3 region is CSVLGGFSGNTIYF. CDR3 DNA sequence: TGCAGCGTTTTGGGGGGATTCTCTGGAAACACCATATATTTT.

The chain uses TRBV7-8 and TRBJ2-5; 11 bases line up with TRBD2. After removal of 4 bases from V and 5 bases from J, the junction contained 12 bases not matched to a gene. From germline, CDR1 is SGHVS and CDR2 FQNEAQ. The CDR3 contains 17 residues. This CDR3 is CASSSGLAGPSAETQYF. In DNA, the CDR3 is TGTGCCAGCAGCTCAGGACTAGCGGGCCCTTCCGCGGAGACCCAGTACTTC.

This rearrangement joins TRBV2 to TRBJ1-4; 11 nucleotides line up with TRBD1. The V and J ends lost 6 bases and 7 bases, in that order; junction bases with no gene match: 7. The germline V gene has CDR1 SNHLY and CDR2 FYNNEI. This CDR3 comprises 15 residues. CDR3 region: CASRRRTGGIEKLFF. For the CDR3, the DNA is TGTGCCAGCAGGCGTAGGACAGGGGGCATTGAAAAACTGTTTTTT.

The chain has TRBV28 and TRBJ2-2; D is ambiguous. Trimming took off 5 bases at V and 1 base at J, with 5 bases between the two ends. The CDR3 is made up of 13 amino acids. From germline, CDR1 is MDHEN and CDR2 SYDVKM. The CDR3 loop is CASSKQNTGELFF. DNA of the CDR3: TGTGCCAGCAGTAAACAGAACACCGGGGAGCTGTTTTTT.

The rearrangement joins TRBV7-9 to TRBJ1-2, with 9 bases lining up with TRBD1. V lost 1 base to trimming and J lost 7 bases; unmatched junction nucleotides: 10. Germline CDR1 and CDR2: SEHNR and FQNEAQ (reference sequence). The CDR3 has 16 residues. The CDR3 sequence: CASSLGGTGSLGGYTF. The CDR3 nucleotides are TGTGCCAGCAGCTTAGGCGGGACAGGGAGTTTAGGTGGCTACACCTTC.